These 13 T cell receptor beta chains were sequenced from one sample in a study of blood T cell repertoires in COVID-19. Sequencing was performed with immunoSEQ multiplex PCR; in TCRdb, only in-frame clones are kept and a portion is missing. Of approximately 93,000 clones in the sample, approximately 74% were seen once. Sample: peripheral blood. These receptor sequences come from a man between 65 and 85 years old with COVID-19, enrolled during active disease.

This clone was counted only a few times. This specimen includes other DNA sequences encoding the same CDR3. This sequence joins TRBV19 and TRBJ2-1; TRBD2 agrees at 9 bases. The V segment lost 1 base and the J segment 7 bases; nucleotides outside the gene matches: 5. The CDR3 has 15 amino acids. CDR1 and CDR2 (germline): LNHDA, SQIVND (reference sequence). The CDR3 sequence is CASSIGGRAGNEQFF. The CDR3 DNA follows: TGTGCCAGTAGTATAGGCGGGAGGGCGGGGAATGAGCAGTTCTTC.

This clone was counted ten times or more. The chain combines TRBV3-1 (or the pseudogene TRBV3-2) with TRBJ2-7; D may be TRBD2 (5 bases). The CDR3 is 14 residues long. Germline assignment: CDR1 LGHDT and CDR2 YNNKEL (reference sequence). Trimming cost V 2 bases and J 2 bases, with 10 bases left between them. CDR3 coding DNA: TGTGCCAGCAGCCAATCCGCCGGGGCCTACGAGCAGTACTTC. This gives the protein CASSQSAGAYEQYF.

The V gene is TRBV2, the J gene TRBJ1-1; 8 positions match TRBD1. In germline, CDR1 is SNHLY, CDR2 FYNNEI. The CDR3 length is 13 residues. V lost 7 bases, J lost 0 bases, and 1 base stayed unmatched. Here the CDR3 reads CASMGQVNTEAFF. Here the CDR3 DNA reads TGTGCCAGCATGGGACAGGTGAACACTGAAGCTTTCTTT. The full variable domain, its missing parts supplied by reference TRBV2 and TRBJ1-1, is EPEVTQTPSHQVTQMGQEVILRCVPISNHLYFYWYRQILGQKVEFLVSFYNNEISEKSEIFDDQFSVERPDGSNFTLKIRSTKLEDSAMYFCASMGQVNTEAFFGQGTRLTVV.

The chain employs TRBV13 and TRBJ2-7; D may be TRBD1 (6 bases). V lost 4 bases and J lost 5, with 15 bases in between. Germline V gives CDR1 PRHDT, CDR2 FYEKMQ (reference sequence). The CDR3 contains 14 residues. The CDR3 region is CASSSRDTLNEQYF. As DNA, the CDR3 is TGTGCCAGCAGCTCCCGGGACACCTTGAACGAGCAGTACTTC.

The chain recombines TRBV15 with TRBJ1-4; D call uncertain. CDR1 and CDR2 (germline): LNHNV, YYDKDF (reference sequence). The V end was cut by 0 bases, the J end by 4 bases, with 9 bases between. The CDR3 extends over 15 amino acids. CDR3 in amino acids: CATSRENLLNEKLFF. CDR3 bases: TGTGCCACCAGCAGAGAGAATTTACTTAATGAAAAACTGTTTTTT.

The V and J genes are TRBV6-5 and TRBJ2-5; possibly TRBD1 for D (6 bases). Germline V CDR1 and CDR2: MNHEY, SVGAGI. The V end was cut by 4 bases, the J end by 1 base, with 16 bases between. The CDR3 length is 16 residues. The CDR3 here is CASSSTNRDGQETQYF. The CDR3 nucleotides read TGTGCCAGCAGTTCAACTAACAGGGACGGCCAAGAGACCCAGTACTTC.

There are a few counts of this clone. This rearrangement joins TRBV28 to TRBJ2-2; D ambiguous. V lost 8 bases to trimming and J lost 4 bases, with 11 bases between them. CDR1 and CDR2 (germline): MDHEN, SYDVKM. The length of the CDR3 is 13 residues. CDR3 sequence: CASSSAGTGELFF. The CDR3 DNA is TGTGCCAGCTCAAGTGCCGGCACCGGGGAGCTGTTTTTT.

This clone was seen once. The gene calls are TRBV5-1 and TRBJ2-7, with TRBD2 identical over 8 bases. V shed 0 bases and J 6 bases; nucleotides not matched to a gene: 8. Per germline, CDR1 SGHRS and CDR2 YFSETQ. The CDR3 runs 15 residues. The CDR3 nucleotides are TGCGCCAGCAGCTTGGTGGATAGCGGGATTCCCGAGCAGTACTTC. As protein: CASSLVDSGIPEQYF. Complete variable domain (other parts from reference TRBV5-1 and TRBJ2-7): KAGVTQTPRYLIKTRGQQVTLSCSPISGHRSVSWYQQTPGQGLQFLFEYFSETQRNKGNFPGRFSGRQFSNSRSEMNVSTLELGDSALYLCASSLVDSGIPEQYFGPGTRLTVT.

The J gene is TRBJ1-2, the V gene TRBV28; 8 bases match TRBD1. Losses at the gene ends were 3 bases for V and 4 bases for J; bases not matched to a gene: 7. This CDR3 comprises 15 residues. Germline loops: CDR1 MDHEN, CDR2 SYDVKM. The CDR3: CASSFPRGQGYGYTF. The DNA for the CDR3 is TGTGCCAGCAGTTTCCCCAGAGGACAGGGCTATGGCTACACCTTC.

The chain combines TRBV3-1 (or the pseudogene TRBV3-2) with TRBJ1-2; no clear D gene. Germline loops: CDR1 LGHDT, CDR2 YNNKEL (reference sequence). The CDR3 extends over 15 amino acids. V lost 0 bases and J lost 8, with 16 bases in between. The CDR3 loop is CASSQDPGRGSGYTF. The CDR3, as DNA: TGTGCCAGCAGCCAAGACCCTGGCCGAGGGAGCGGCTACACCTTC.

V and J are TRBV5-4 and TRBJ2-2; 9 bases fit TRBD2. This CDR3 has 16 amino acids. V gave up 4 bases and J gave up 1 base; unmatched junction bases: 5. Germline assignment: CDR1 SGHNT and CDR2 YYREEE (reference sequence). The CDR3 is CASSSGLAQNTGELFF. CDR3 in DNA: TGTGCCAGCAGCAGCGGACTAGCGCAGAACACCGGGGAGCTGTTTTTT.

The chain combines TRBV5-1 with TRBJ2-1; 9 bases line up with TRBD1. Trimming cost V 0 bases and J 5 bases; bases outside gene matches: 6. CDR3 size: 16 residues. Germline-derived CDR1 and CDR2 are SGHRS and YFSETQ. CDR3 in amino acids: CASSLDVRTGDNEQFF. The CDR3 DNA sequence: TGCGCCAGCAGCTTGGACGTCCGGACAGGGGACAATGAGCAGTTCTTC.

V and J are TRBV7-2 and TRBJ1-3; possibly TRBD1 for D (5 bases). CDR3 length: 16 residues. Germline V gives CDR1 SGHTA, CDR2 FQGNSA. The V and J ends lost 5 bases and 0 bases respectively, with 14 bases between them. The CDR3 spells CASSPMSGGSGNTIYF. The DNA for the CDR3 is TGTGCCAGCAGCCCGATGTCGGGGGGCTCTGGAAACACCATATATTTT.